This TCR beta chain was captured in a study of read filtering for tumor transcriptome and immune sequencing. Germline V lookup: CDR1 SGHRS, CDR2 YFSETQ. CDR3 length: 13 residues. Trimming stripped 4 bases from V and 3 bases from J, with 10 bases between. This clonotype was observed many times. At the time of active disease, bone marrow was collected from every patient. From approximately 430 ng of RNA, a library with molecular barcoded alpha/delta and beta/gamma adaptors was made. Each CDR3 protein gets one entry after TCRdb re-called the reads with MiXCR. This sample has tens of thousands of distinct CDR3 sequences, with about 21% found just once.

Sample: a population of CD138-negative cells sorted from bone marrow. The receptor was derived from a donor aged 40 or over with multiple myeloma. The chain is built from TRBV5-1 and TRBJ2-5; D gene ambiguous. CDR3: CASSPDTEETQYF. The CDR3 bases are TGCGCCAGCAGCCCTGACACCGAAGAGACCCAGTACTTC.